This entry concerns a single T cell receptor beta chain. Its antigen remains unknown. TCRdb's table, derived via immunoSEQ multiplex PCR, lists solely in-frame clones and lacks some. The table includes about 81,000 clones, 80% to 90% detected once. This sample stems from a study of OX40 agonist ivuxolimab in advanced cancers. Study overall: The group had a mean age of around 60 years, ranged from about 20 to 79, and was 82.7% male. Prior therapy, whether anti-PD-1, anti-PD-L1 or anti-CTLA-4, was allowed, and approximately 37% had some. General study points: The 0.1-3.0 mg/kg partial responders had among the lowest clonal expansion.

V was cut by 2 bases and J by 3 bases, with 5 bases left in between. The CDR3 contains 12 residues. Germline V gives CDR1 ENHRY, CDR2 SYGVKD. The V call is TRBV10-3, the J call TRBJ2-7, with unresolved D. The TCR originated in an adult with an advanced solid tumor such as melanoma, head and neck, liver or kidney cancer. The material was CD4+ or CD8+ T cells sorted from blood, obtained in a trial of the OX40 agonist ivuxolimab. The CDR3 DNA follows: TGTGCCATCAGTGAGCAGGACTACGAGCAGTACTTC. It codes for CAISEQDYEQYF.